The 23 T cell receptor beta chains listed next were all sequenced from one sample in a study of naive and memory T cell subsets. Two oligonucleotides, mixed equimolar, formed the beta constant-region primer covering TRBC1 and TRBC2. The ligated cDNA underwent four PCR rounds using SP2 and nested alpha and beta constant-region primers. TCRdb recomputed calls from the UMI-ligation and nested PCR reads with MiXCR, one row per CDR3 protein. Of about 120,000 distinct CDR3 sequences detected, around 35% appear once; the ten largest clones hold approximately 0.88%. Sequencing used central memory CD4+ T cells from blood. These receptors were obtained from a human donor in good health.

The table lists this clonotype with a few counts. This CDR3 is CSVVAGQKTQYF. The CDR3 bases are TGCAGCGTTGTGGCGGGTCAGAAGACCCAGTACTTC. The V call is TRBV29-1, the J call TRBJ2-5; TRBD2 might be the D (5 bases). The germline V and J ends were trimmed by 4 bases and 6 bases, with 12 bases remaining between them. The germline CDR1 and CDR2 sequences are SQVTM and ANQGSEA. The CDR3 contains 12 residues. Using reference TRBV29-1 and TRBJ2-5 for the parts outside the CDR3, the full variable domain is SAVISQKPSRDICQRGTSLTIQCQVDSQVTMMFWYRQQPGQSLTLIATANQGSEATYESGFVIDKFPISRPNLTFSTLTVSNMSPEDSSIYLCSVVAGQKTQYFGPGTRLLVL.

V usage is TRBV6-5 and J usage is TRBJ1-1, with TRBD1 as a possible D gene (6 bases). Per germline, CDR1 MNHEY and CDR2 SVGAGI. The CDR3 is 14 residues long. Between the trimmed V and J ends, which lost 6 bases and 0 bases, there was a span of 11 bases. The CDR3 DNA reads TGTGCCAGCAGCAAGGACAGCCTGAACACTGAAGCTTTCTTT. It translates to CASSKDSLNTEAFF.

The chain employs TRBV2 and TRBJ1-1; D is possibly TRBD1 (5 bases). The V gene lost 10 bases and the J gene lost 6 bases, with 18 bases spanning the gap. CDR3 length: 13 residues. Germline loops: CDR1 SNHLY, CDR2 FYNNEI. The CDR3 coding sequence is TGTGCCACCGGTCCCTGGGGCTACTCTGAAGCTTTCTTT. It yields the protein CATGPWGYSEAFF.

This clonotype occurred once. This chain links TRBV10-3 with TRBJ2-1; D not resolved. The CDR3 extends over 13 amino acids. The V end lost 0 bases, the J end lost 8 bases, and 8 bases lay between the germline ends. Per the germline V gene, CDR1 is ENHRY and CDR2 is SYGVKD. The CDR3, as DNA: TGTGCCATCAGTGAGTCGGATCGGGATGAGCAGTTCTTC. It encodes CAISESDRDEQFF.

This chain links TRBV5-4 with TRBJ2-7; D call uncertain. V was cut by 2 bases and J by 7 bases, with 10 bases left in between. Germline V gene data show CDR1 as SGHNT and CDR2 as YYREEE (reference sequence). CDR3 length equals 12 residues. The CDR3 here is CASSLKGGEQYF. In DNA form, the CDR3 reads TGTGCCAGCAGCTTAAAGGGCGGTGAGCAGTACTTC.

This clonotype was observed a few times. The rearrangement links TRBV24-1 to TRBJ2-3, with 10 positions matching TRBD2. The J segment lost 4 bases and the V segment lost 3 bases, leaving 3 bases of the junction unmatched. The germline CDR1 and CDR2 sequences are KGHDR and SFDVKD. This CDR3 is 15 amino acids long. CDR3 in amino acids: CATSDIGTSADTQYF. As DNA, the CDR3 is TGTGCCACCAGTGATATCGGGACTAGCGCAGATACGCAGTATTTT.

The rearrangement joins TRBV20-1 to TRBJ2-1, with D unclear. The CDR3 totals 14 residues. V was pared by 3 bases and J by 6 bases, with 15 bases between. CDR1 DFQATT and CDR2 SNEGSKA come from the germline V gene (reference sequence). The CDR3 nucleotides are TGCAGTGCTAGCCCTAATCCCAATTCCAATGAGCAGTTCTTC. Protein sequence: CSASPNPNSNEQFF.

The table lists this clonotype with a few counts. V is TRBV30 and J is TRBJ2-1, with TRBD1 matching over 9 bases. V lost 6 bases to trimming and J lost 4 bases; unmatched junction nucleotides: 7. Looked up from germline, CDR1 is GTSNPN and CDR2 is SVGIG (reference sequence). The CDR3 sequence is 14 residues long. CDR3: CACSPGTGYNEQFF. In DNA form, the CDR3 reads TGTGCCTGTTCGCCTGGGACAGGGTACAATGAGCAGTTCTTC. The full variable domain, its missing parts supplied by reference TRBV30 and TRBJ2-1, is SQTIHQWPATLVQPVGSPLSLECTVEGTSNPNLYWYRQAAGRGLQLLFYSVGIGQISSEVPQNLSASRPQDRQFILSSKKLLLSDSGFYLCACSPGTGYNEQFFGPGTRLTVL.

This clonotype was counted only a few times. The CDR3 bases are TGTGCCAGCAGCCCCATCGGGGGAGGCAAAAACATTCAGTACTTC. Its protein is CASSPIGGGKNIQYF. V is TRBV7-9 and J is TRBJ2-4; TRBD2 might be the D (6 bases). The length of the CDR3 is 15 residues. V lost 5 bases and J 3 bases, leaving 14 bases between the germline ends. Germline V gene data show CDR1 as SEHNR and CDR2 as FQNEAQ (reference sequence). Drawing the rest from reference TRBV7-9 and TRBJ2-4, the complete variable domain is DTGVSQNPRHKITKRGQNVTFRCDPISEHNRLYWYRQTLGQGPEFLTYFQNEAQLEKSRLLSDRFSAERPKGSFSTLEIQRTEQGDSAMYLCASSPIGGGKNIQYFGAGTRLSVL.

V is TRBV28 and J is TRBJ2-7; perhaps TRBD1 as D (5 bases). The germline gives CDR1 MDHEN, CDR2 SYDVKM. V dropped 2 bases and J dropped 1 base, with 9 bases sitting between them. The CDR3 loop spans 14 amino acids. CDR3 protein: CASSLPGLSYEQYF. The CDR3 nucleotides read TGTGCCAGCAGTTTACCAGGGTTATCCTACGAGCAGTACTTC.

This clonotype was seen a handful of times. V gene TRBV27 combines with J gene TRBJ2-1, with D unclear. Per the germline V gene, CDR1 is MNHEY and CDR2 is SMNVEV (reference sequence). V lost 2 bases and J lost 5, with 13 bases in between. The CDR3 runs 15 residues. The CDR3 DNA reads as TGTGCCAGCAGTTTACTTTGGGCGGATAACAATGAGCAGTTCTTC. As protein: CASSLLWADNNEQFF.

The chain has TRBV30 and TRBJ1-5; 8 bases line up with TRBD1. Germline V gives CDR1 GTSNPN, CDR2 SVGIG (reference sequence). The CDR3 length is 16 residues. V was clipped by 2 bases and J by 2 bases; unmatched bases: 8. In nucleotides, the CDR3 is TGTGCCTGGAGTTGGCAGGGGGCGCGAGGCAATCAGCCCCAGCATTTT. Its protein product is CAWSWQGARGNQPQHF.

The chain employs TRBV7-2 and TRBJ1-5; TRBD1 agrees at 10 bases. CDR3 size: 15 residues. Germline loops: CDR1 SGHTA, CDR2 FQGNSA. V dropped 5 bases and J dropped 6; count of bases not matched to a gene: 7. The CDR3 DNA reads TGTGCCAGCAGCACCCGACAGGGGGCTAGTCAGCCCCAGCATTTT. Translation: CASSTRQGASQPQHF.

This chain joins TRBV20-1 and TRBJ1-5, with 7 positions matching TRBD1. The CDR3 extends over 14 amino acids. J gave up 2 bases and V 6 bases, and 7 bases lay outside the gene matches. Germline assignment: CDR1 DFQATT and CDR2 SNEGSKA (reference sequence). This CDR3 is CSAPDRVGNQPQHF. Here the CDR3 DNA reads TGCAGTGCACCCGACAGGGTGGGCAATCAGCCCCAGCATTTT.

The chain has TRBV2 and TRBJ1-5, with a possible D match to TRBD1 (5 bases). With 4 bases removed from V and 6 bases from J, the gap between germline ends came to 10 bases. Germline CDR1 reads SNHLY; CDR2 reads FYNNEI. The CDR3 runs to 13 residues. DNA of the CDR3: TGTGCCAGCAGTGGTATGGGGACTCAGCCCCAGCATTTT. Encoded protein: CASSGMGTQPQHF.

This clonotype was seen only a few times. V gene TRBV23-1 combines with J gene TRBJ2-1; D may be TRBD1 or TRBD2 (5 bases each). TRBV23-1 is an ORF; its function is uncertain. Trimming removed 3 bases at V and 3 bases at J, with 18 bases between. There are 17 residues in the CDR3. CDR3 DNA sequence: TGCGCCAGCAGTCACCCGACGGGACCAGGGTACTACAATGAGCAGTTCTTC. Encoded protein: CASSHPTGPGYYNEQFF.

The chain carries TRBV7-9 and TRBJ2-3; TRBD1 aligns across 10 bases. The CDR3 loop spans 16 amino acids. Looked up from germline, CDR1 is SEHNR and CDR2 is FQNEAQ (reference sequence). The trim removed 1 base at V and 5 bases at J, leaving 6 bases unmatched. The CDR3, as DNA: TGTGCCAGCAGCTTAGGAGGGACAGGGGCGAGAGATACGCAGTATTTT. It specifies CASSLGGTGARDTQYF.

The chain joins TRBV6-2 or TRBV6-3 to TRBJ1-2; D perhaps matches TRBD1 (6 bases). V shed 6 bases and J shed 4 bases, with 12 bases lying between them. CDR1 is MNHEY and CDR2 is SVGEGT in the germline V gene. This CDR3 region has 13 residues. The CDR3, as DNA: TGTGCCAGCAGAAGGGGACACGCCTATGGCTACACCTTC. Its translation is CASRRGHAYGYTF.

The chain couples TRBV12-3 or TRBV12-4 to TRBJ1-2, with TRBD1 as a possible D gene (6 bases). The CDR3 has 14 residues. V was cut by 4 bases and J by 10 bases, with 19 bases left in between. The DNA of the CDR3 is TGTGCCAGCAGTTCACGGGACACGGGTCTTGACTACACCTTC. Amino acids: CASSSRDTGLDYTF.

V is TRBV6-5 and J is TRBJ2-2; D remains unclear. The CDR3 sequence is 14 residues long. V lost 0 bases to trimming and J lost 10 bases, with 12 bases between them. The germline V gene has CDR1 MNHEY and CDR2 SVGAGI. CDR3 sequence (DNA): TGTGCCAGCAGTTACTCGGGGTCAAGGAAGGAGCTGTTTTTT. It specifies CASSYSGSRKELFF.

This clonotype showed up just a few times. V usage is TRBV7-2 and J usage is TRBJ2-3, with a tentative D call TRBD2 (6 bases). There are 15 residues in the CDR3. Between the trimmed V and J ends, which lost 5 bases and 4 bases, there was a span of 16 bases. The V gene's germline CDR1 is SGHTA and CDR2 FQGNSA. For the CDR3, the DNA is TGTGCCAGCAGCCCACTAGCTGCTATTGCAGATACGCAGTATTTT. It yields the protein CASSPLAAIADTQYF.

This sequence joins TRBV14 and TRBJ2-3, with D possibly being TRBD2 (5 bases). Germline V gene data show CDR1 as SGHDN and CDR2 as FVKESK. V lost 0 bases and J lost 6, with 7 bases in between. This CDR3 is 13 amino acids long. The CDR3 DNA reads TGTGCCAGCAGCCAAGATCTAGCCGATACGCAGTATTTT. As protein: CASSQDLADTQYF.

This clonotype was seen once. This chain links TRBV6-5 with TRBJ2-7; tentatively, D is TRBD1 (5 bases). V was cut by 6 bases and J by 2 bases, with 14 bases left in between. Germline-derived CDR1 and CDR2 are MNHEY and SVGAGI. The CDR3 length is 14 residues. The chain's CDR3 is CASRMTEMTYEQYF. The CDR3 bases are TGTGCCAGCAGAATGACAGAGATGACCTACGAGCAGTACTTC.